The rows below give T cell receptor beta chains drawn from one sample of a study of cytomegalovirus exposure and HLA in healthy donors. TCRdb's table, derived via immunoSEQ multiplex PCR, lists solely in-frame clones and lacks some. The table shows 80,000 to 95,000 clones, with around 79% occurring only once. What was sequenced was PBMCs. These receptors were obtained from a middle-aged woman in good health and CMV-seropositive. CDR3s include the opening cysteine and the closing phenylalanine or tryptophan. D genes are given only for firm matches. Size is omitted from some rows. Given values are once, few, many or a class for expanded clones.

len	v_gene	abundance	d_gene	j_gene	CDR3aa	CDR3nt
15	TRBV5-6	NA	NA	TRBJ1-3	CASSWGGGPGNTIYF	TGTGCCAGCAGCTGGGGGGGAGGGCCAGGAAACACCATATATTTT
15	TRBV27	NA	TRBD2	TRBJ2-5	CASSLRASGQETQYF	TGTGCCAGCAGTTTAAGGGCTAGCGGTCAAGAGACCCAGTACTTC
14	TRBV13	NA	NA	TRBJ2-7	CASSTQGNNYEQYF	TGTGCCAGCAGCACACAGGGCAACAACTACGAGCAGTACTTC
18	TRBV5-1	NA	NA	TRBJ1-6	CASSLGGSLQDYNSPLHF	TGCGCCAGCAGCTTGGGTGGCTCTCTGCAAGACTACAATTCACCCCTCCACTTT
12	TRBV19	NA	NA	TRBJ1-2	CASNSVRGGYTF	TGTGCCAGTAACTCAGTACGAGGCGGCTACACCTTC
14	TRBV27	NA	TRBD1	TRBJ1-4	CASSPQTGREKLFF	TGTGCCAGCAGCCCACAGACAGGGAGGGAAAAACTGTTTTTT
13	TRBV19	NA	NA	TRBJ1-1	CASRPDRWAEAFF	TGTGCCAGTAGACCAGACAGGTGGGCTGAAGCTTTCTTT
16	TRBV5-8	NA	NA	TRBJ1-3	CASSTGFFVAGNTIYF	TGTGCCAGCAGTACGGGATTTTTTGTAGCTGGAAACACCATATATTTT
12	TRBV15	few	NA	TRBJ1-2	CATSRDMGGYTF	TGTGCCACCAGCAGAGATATGGGCGGCTACACCTTC
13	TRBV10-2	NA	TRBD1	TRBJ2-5	CASSDRGSETQYF	TGCGCCAGCAGCGACAGGGGATCGGAGACCCAGTACTTC
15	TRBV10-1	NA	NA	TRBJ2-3	CASSPSGSKRDTQYF	TGCGCCAGCAGTCCCTCGGGGAGTAAGAGGGATACGCAGTATTTT
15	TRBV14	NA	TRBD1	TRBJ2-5	CASSPLGQGAGTQYF	TGTGCCAGCAGCCCCTTGGGACAGGGGGCGGGGACCCAGTACTTC
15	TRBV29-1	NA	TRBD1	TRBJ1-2	CSVDRGTGDSYGYTF	TGCAGCGTTGACCGAGGGACAGGGGATAGCTATGGCTACACCTTC
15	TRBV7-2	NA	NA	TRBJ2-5	CASSLAAGVVETQYF	TGTGCCAGCAGCTTAGCCGCAGGGGTCGTGGAGACCCAGTACTTC
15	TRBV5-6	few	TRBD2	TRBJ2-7	CASSWLGGAKGEQYF	TGTGCCAGCAGCTGGCTCGGGGGGGCCAAAGGAGAGCAGTACTTC
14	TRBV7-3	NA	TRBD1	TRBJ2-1	CASSRDRTYNEQFF	TGTGCCAGCAGTCGGGACAGGACCTACAATGAGCAGTTCTTC
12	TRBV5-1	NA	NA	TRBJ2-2	CASWQGGGELFF	TGCGCCAGCTGGCAGGGAGGTGGGGAGCTGTTTTTT
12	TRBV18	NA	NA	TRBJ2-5	CASSPSGETQYF	TGTGCCAGCTCACCCTCGGGGGAGACCCAGTACTTC
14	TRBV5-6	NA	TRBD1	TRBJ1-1	CASSPQQGDTEAFF	TGTGCCAGCAGCCCCCAACAGGGGGACACTGAAGCTTTCTTT
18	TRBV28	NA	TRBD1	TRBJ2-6	CASSLLGQGWSGANVLTF	TGTGCCAGCAGTTTATTGGGACAGGGTTGGTCTGGGGCCAACGTCCTGACTTTC
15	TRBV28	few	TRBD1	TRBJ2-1	CASSAGGLHYNEQFF	TGTGCCAGCAGTGCAGGGGGCTTGCACTACAATGAGCAGTTCTTC
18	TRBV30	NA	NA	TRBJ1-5	CAWSLNTPVIWSNQPQHF	TGTGCCTGGAGTTTGAATACCCCGGTAATCTGGAGCAATCAGCCCCAGCATTTT
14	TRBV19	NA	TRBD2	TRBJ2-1	CASSIGGGSNEQFF	TGTGCCAGTAGTATAGGGGGAGGGTCAAATGAGCAGTTCTTC
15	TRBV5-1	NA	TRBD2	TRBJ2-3	CASSPTSGRVNTQYF	TGCGCCAGCAGCCCGACTAGCGGGAGAGTAAATACGCAGTATTTT